This T cell receptor beta chain appears in the sequencing data of a study of cytomegalovirus exposure and HLA in healthy donors. Germline V gene sequence: CDR1 SGHTA, CDR2 FQGNSA. This CDR3 is built from 12 residues. Trimming cost V 8 bases and J 8 bases, with 15 bases left between them. With respect to this clone: Antigen specificity is unknown.

The study, taken as a whole, reports: Clonal expansion, a later analysis showed, was greater in HLA-associated TCR beta chains than in equally common others. Researchers reported from a later analysis that most CMV-associated TCR beta chains appeared HLA-restricted.

PCR involved 60 Vbeta and 13 Jbeta primers. Original data processing: Around 11 million shared chains were among the about 80 million unique TCR beta chains that a later analysis counted. Using immunoSEQ multiplex PCR, the repertoire was profiled, and TCRdb retains in-frame clones only, with some absent. That table gives V, J and clone size, and the DNA gave D and trimming. This sample's table has 70,000 or so clones. The chain carries TRBV7-2 and TRBJ1-2; D is uncertain. This receptor was obtained from a boy aged 10-17 years in good health and CMV-seronegative. The specimen was PBMCs. The CDR3 region has the DNA TGTGCCAGCGGCCTACCGGGGAGGGGCTACACCTTC. Its translation is CASGLPGRGYTF. Filled out from reference TRBV7-2 and TRBJ1-2, the complete variable domain reads GAGVSQSPSNKVTEKGKDVELRCDPISGHTALYWYRQSLGQGLEFLIYFQGNSAPDKSGLPSDRFSAERTGGSVSTLTIQRTQQEDSAVYLCASGLPGRGYTFGSGTRLTVV.